The entry that follows covers one T cell receptor beta chain sequence. Only a few counts were recorded for this clonotype. Its target antigen remains unknown. Base quality data are lacking; no much larger clone is found one base away. These data originate in a study of naive and memory T cell subsets (TCRdb year 2017). Context from the whole study: The study applied an open-source, UMI-based TCR alpha and beta sequencing pipeline to sorted naive and memory peripheral blood T cell subsets. Complete agreement was observed between the functional CMV T cell responses and the IgG serology results. RNA was DNase-treated and reverse transcribed with TCR constant-region primers, mostly using SuperScript III.

Findings and caveats that apply to the study as a whole: After error correction, over 95% of naive TCR sequences appeared only once, giving much steeper abundance distributions than memory subsets. Gini index rose and Shannon and inverse Simpson diversity fell from naive through CM, EM and EMRA in both CD4 and CD8 cells. The repertoire findings for the naive and memory subsets could not be validated against a ground truth, as none was available. A few larger clonotypes were present in naive repertoires, especially CD8 naive repertoires, and these clonotypes were possibly memory cells re-expressing CD45RA. Clonotypes were defined as single alpha or beta chain sequences, not paired alpha/beta receptors. TCR abundance followed a power law with an exponent that was different for naive and memory subsets but consistent across the three individuals. RNA-based TCR counts may be influenced by expression changes linked to T cell activation and differentiation.

From the second PCR step on, the TCR alpha and beta chain libraries were amplified in separate reactions. Donor CMV status was determined by IFNgamma production from CD4+ T cells after overnight stimulation of fresh PBMCs with CMV viral lysate. Using Miltenyi beads, CD4 T cells were first positively selected, and CD8 T cells were then positively selected from the CD4-negative fraction. Cells were stained for CD3, CD4, CD8, CD45RA, CD27 and a live/dead dye and were sorted on a BD Aria II into four subsets based on CD45RA and CD27. Blood was obtained from a few healthy volunteers, and the blood from each volunteer was fractionated into CD4 and CD8 T cells and subsequently into four differentiation subsets. Roughly 120 ml of peripheral blood was collected from each donor, and PBMC were isolated from the blood using Ficoll-Paque PLUS density-gradient centrifugation. Sorted cells were lysed in RLT buffer, and RNA was extracted with a Qiagen RNeasy kit and stored at -80°C.

The library was produced with UMI-ligation and nested PCR. The beta constant-region primer was an equimolar mix of two oligonucleotides covering both TRBC1 and TRBC2. The ligated cDNA went through four rounds of PCR with nested alpha and beta constant-region primers together with the SP2 primer. A single-stranded oligonucleotide containing the SP2 primer and a 12-nucleotide UMI was joined to the 3' end of the cDNA by T4 RNA ligase 1. The ligation reaction was incubated at 16°C for about 18-25 hours. To avoid over-amplification, PCR2 was usually performed as a SYBR Green qPCR and halted once a predetermined threshold was reached. Every purification after the first one was done using Agencourt AMPure XP magnetic beads. Libraries were quantified by Qubit and checked on a TapeStation, where a main peak was expected near 650 bp. The pooled libraries were sequenced on an Illumina MiSeq using v2 2x251 paired-end kits, which usually yielded about 0.9-2.1 million reads per sample. Each sample library was pooled at roughly 4.4 nM, and about 4.5-7.5% PhiX was included to improve cluster recognition. As for the authors' bioinformatics: V and J genes were assigned to Demultiplexor-processed FASTQ reads by Decombinator through tag matching, with a single base-pair mismatch being allowed. Collapsinator used UMIs to correct both sequencing errors and frequency errors arising from PCR heterogeneity. CDR3Translator translated TCRs and extracted CDR3s from the conserved cysteine to the FGXG phenylalanine, flagging non-productive sequences. Gini, Shannon entropy and inverse Simpson indices were calculated on repertoires that had been subsampled to equal numbers of UMI-defined TCRs. Power-law fits to clonotype abundance distributions were performed by maximum likelihood within the linear range. For one naive CD8 sample, the pipeline and MIGEC produced similar UMI counts, unique TCR numbers and clonal distributions. In one analysis, naive TCRs also found in any memory subset of the same donor were removed from the naive repertoire. Repertoires were searched for approximately 7,000 CMV-associated CDR3 sequences compiled from VDJdb and a published dataset. Through fastp at Q25 and MiXCR, TCRdb rebuilt clones from the public reads, retaining in-frame beta chains. Each entry is one CDR3 protein sequence, shown with its most common DNA and genes. Here the V and J calls rest on TCRdb's processing, not on the authors' analysis. The sample table records 150,000 or so distinct CDR3 sequences; over 20% of these occur just once. The biggest ten clones account for around 0.11% of the sample.

Per the germline V gene (reference sequence), SGHNT is the CDR1 and YYREEE is the CDR2. The CDR3 goes from the cysteine to the phenylalanine over 14 residues. Here the CDR3 DNA is all that survives: 42 bases in frame from base 1. V sheds 1 base and J sheds 4 bases, leaving 12 bases between their ends. This sequence originates from a human donor in good health. Sequencing was done on a sample of naive CD4+ T cells from blood. The sample's cell subset or site label, in plain terms: naive T cells, CD45RA high CD27+. This sequence uses TRBV5-4 and TRBJ2-7; the D region possibly corresponds to TRBD1 (5 bases align). The DNA sequence is TGTGCCAGCAGCTTGAGGGGCGAGCAATACGAGCAGTACTTC. Translated, it gives CASSLRGEQYEQYF.